The 2 T cell receptor beta chains below come from one sample, sequenced in a study of molecular identifiers for immune sequencing clone quantification. TCRdb ran MiXCR on the PCR reads and lists one entry per CDR3 protein. This sample has 97,000 or so distinct CDR3 sequences; about 35% occur once, and the top ten carry 9% to 10%. Sample: naive CD8+ T cells from blood, with Jurkat cell RNA spiked in. Regarding subset: FACS-sorted CD8+CD4-CCR7+CD45RA+ naive T cells. Every receptor here comes from a human donor in good health. Some libraries in this study had Jurkat cell RNA spiked in.

A remark on this clonotype: This may stem from a read error, because a much larger clone lies one nucleotide away. This chain connects TRBV2 to TRBJ2-5; 7 nucleotides align to TRBD1. This CDR3 is 13 amino acids long. Germline CDR1 and CDR2: SNHLY and FYNNEI. The CDR3 DNA reads as TGTGCCAGCAATGGACAGGCCGAAGAGCCCCAGTACTTC. Amino acids: CASNGQAEEPQYF. Full variable domain (remainder filled in from reference TRBV2 and TRBJ2-5): EPEVTQTPSHQVTQMGQEVILRCVPISNHLYFYWYRQILGQKVEFLVSFYNNEISEKSEIFDDQFSVERPDGSNFTLKIRSTKLEDSAMYFCASNGQAEEPQYFGPGTRLLVL.

This clonotype was recorded at least ten times. V gene TRBV4-3 combines with J gene TRBJ2-7, with a tentative D call TRBD2 (5 bases). CDR3 size: 13 residues. V was shortened by 5 bases and J by 4 bases, with 12 bases between the two germline ends. The germline V gene encodes CDR1 LGHNA and CDR2 YSLEER. As DNA, the CDR3 is TGCGCCAGCAGCTTAACAACGGGGTACGAGCAGTACTTC. Translation: CASSLTTGYEQYF.